This T cell receptor beta chain was sequenced during a study of blood T cell repertoires in COVID-19. Across the whole study: The cDNA or gDNA used as material had been derived from T cells, B-cell-depleted T cells, or PBMCs.

Clones were sequenced by immunoSEQ multiplex PCR, and TCRdb holds only the in-frame ones, with some missing. The data contain 70,000 or so clones, 80% to 90% of them singletons. The CDR3 has 14 amino acids. The germline gives CDR1 SGDLS, CDR2 YYNGEE. The V and J ends lost 0 bases and 1 base respectively, with 8 bases between them. The V gene is TRBV9, the J gene TRBJ2-7; no firm D call. The sample comprised peripheral blood. This receptor was identified in a woman of 80 years or more with active or convalescent COVID-19. The CDR3 DNA sequence: TGTGCCAGCAGCGTAGGTGGAGTATCCTACGAGCAGTACTTC. It codes for CASSVGGVSYEQYF. The whole variable domain, remainder taken from reference TRBV9 and TRBJ2-7, is DSGVTQTPKHLITATGQRVTLRCSPRSGDLSVYWYQQSLDQGLQFLIQYYNGEERAKGNILERFSAQQFPDLHSELNLSSLELGDSALYFCASSVGGVSYEQYFGPGTRLTVT.